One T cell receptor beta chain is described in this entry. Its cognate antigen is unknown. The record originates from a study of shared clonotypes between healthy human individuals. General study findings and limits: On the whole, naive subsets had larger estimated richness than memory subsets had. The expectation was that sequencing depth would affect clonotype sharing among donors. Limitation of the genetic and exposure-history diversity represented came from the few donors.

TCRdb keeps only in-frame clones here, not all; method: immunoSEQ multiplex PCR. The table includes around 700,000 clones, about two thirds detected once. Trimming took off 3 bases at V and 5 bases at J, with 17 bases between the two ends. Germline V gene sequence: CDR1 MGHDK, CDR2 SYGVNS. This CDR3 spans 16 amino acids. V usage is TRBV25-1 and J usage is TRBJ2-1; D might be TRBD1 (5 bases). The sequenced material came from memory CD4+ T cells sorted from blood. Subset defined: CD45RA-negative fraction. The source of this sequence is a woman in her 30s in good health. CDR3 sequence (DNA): TGTGCCAGCAGTGACAAGGGGCAGGGATGGAACAATGAGCAGTTCTTC. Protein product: CASSDKGQGWNNEQFF.